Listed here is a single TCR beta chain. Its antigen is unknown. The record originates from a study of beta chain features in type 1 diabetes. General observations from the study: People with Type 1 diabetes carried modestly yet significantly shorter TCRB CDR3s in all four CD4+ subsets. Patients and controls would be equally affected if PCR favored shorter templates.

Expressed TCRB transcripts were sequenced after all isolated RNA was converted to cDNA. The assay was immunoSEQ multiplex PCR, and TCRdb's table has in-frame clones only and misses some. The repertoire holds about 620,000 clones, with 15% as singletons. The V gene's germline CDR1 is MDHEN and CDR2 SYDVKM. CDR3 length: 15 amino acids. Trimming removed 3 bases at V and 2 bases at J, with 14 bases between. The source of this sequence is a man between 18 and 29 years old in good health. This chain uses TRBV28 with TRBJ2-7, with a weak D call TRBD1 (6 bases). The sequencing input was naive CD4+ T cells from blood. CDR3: CASSFRTGHPYEQYF. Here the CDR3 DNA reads TGTGCCAGCAGTTTCCGGACGGGACACCCCTACGAGCAGTACTTC. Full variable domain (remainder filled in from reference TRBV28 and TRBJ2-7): DVKVTQSSRYLVKRTGEKVFLECVQDMDHENMFWYRQDPGLGLRLIYFSYDVKMKEKGDIPEGYSVSREKKERFSLILESASTNQTSMYLCASSFRTGHPYEQYFGPGTRLTVT.